Shown below are 8 T cell receptor beta chains from a single sample sequenced in a study of identical twins. Each CDR3 protein is one row after TCRdb ran MiXCR on the 5' RACE reads. The sample holds roughly 500,000 distinct CDR3 sequences, 20% to 25% seen once. These data also formed part of another study, on T cells expressing NK-cell markers.

The sequenced sample consisted of CD4+ T cells sorted from blood. These receptors all stem from a woman in her late teens or twenties in good health.

Turning to this clonotype: The germline gene is not matched at one end of the junction; a read error may be the cause. CDR3 coding DNA: TGTGCCAGTAGTTACTCGAGTAGGACAGGTTCATCTGGCTACACCTTC. It is translated as CASSYSSRTGSSGYTF. This chain links TRBV6-5 with TRBJ1-2; 7 nucleotides line up with TRBD1. The CDR3 loop spans 16 amino acids. CDR1 and CDR2 (germline): MNHEY, SVGAGI.

This sequence joins TRBV12-3 or TRBV12-4 and TRBJ1-6; no clear D. This CDR3 spans 13 amino acids. V was cut by 5 bases and J by 13 bases, with 15 bases left in between. The CDR3 reads CASSPDLGVPLHF. The CDR3 DNA follows: TGTGCCAGCAGTCCCGACCTGGGTGTCCCCCTCCACTTT.

The genes are TRBV5-1 and TRBJ1-6; possible D gene TRBD1, 5 bases. Trimming took 0 bases from V and 7 from J, leaving 14 bases between them. CDR1 is SGHRS, CDR2 YFSETQ, per germline. This CDR3 comprises 16 residues. The CDR3 DNA reads as TGCGCCAGCAGCTTGGCGGGGCTTGGGGCCAATTCACCCCTCCACTTT. It codes for CASSLAGLGANSPLHF.

This clonotype has more than one count but fewer than ten. This chain connects TRBV20-1 to TRBJ2-1, with D perhaps assigned TRBD1 or TRBD2 (5 bases each). Per the germline V gene, CDR1 is DFQATT and CDR2 is SNEGSKA (reference sequence). This CDR3 contains 13 residues. The V gene lost 6 bases and the J gene lost 6 bases, with 15 bases spanning the gap. The CDR3 DNA sequence: TGCAGTGCGAGGGGTAACCTCCTCAATGAGCAGTTCTTC. Protein product: CSARGNLLNEQFF.

The chain uses TRBV9 and TRBJ2-1; either TRBD1 or TRBD2 may supply D (6 bases each). The CDR3 consists of 16 residues. The V gene lost 3 bases and the J gene lost 4 bases, with 17 bases spanning the gap. CDR1 is SGDLS, CDR2 YYNGEE, per germline. The CDR3 coding sequence is TGTGCCAGCAGCGGCGGTAGGGGGGCCCCTTACAATGAGCAGTTCTTC. Translating it yields CASSGGRGAPYNEQFF.

CDR3 nucleotides: TGCAGTGCGAGTCCGGGACTAGAATCTTCGGAGCAGTTCTTC. Protein product: CSASPGLESSEQFF. The chain uses TRBV20-1 and TRBJ2-1, with 8 bases aligning to TRBD2. The CDR3 runs to 14 residues. V lost 6 bases to trimming and J lost 10 bases; unmatched junction nucleotides: 14. Germline V gives CDR1 DFQATT, CDR2 SNEGSKA (reference sequence).

A few counts support this clonotype. This chain links TRBV20-1 with TRBJ2-5; D gene unclear. In germline, CDR1 is DFQATT, CDR2 SNEGSKA (reference sequence). The CDR3 sequence is 13 residues long. The V end lost 4 bases, the J end lost 5 bases, and 14 bases lay between the germline ends. As DNA, the CDR3 is TGCAGTGCTATCGGACCCTACCGGGAGACCCAGTACTTC. It yields the protein CSAIGPYRETQYF.

In this sample, this clonotype turned up many times. The chain couples TRBV9 to TRBJ2-3; D not certain. CDR1 SGDLS and CDR2 YYNGEE come from the germline V gene. The CDR3 consists of 14 residues. V was pared by 6 bases and J by 8 bases, with 19 bases between. The CDR3 loop is CASKNGFVPGTQYF. DNA of the CDR3: TGTGCCAGCAAGAATGGCTTCGTCCCTGGTACGCAGTATTTT.